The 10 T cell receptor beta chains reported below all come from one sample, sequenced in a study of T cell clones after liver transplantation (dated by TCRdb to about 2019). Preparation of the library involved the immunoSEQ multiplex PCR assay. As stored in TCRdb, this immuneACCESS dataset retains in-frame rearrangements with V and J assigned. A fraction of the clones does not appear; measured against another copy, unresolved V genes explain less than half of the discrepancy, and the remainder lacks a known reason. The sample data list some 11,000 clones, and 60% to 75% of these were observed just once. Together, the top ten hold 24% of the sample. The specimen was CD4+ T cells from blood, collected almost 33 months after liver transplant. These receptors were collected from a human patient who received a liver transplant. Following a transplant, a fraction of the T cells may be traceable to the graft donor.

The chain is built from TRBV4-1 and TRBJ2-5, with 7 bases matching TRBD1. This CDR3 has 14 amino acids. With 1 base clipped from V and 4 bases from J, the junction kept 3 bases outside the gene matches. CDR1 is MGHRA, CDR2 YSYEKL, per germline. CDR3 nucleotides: TGCGCCAGCAGCCAAGGGTCAGGGGGAGAGACCCAGTACTTC. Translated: CASSQGSGGETQYF.

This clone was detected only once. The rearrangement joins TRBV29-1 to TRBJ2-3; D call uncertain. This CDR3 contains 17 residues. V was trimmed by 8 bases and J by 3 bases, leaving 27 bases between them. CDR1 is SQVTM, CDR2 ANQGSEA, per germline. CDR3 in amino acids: CSIRLKDEGGATDTQYF. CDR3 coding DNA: TGCAGCATCCGACTGAAAGATGAAGGTGGAGCGACAGATACGCAGTATTTT.

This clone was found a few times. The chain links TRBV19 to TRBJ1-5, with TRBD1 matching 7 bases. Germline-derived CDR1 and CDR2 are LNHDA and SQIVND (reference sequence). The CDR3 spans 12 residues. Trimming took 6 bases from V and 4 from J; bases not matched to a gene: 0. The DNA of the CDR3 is TGTGCCAGTAGGACAGGGAATCAGCCCCAGCATTTT. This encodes CASRTGNQPQHF.

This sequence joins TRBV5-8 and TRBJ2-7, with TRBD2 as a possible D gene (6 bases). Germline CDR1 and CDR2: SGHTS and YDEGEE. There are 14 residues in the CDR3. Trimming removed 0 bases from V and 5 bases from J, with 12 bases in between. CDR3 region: CASSLAGEINEQYF. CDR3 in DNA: TGTGCCAGCAGCTTGGCGGGAGAGATCAACGAGCAGTACTTC.

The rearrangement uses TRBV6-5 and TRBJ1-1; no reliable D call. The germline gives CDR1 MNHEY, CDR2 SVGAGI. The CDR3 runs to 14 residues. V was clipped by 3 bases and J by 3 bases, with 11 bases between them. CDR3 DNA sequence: TGTGCCAGCAGTTATTTCGGTGGGGACACTGAAGCTTTCTTT. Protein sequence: CASSYFGGDTEAFF.

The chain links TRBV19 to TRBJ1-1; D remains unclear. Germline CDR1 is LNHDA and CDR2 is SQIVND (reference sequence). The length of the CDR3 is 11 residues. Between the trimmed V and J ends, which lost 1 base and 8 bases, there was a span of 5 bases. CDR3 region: CASSIVTEAFF. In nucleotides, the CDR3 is TGTGCCAGTAGTATAGTAACGGAAGCTTTCTTT.

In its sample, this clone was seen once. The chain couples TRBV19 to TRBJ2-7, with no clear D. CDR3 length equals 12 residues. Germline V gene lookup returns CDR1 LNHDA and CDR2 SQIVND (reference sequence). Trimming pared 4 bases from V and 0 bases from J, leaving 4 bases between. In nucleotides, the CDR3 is TGTGCCAGTAGTAAAGACTCCTACGAGCAGTACTTC. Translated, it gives CASSKDSYEQYF. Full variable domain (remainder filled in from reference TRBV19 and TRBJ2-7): DGGITQSPKYLFRKEGQNVTLSCEQNLNHDAMYWYRQDPGQGLRLIYYSQIVNDFQKGDIAEGYSVSREKKESFPLTVTSAQKNPTAFYLCASSKDSYEQYFGPGTRLTVT.

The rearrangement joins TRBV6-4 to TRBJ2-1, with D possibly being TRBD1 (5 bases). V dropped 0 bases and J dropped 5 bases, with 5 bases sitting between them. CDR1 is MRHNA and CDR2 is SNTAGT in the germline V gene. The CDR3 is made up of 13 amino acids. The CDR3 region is CASSDSDNNEQFF. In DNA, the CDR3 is TGTGCCAGCAGTGACTCGGACAACAATGAGCAGTTCTTC.

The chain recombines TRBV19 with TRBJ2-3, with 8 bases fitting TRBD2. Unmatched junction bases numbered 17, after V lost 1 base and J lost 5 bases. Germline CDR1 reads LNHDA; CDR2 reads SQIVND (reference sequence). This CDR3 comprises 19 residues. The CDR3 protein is CASSIVPPGLAVDLDTQYF. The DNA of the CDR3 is TGTGCCAGTAGTATAGTTCCCCCAGGACTAGCTGTTGACTTAGATACGCAGTATTTT.

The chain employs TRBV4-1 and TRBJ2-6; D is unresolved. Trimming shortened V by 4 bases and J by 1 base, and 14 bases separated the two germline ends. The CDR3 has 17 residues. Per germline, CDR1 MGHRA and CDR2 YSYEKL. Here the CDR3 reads CASSRDQDASGANVLTF. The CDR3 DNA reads TGCGCCAGCAGCCGGGATCAGGACGCTTCTGGGGCCAACGTCCTGACTTTC.